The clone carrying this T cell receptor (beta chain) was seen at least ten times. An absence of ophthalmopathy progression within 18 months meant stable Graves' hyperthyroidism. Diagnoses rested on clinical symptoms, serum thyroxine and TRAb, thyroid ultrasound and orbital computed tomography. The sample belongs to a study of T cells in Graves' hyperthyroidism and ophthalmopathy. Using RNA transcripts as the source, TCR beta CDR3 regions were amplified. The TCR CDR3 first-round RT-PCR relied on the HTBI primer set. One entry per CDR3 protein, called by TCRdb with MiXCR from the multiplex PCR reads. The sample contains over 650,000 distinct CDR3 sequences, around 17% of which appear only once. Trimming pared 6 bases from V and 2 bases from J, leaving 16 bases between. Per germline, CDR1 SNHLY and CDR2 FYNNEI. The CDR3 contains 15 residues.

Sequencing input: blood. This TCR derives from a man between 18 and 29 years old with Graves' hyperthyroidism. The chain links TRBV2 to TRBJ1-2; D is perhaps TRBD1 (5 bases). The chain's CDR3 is CASRAGTGENYGYTF. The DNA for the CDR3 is TGTGCCAGCAGGGCCGGGACGGGAGAAAACTATGGCTACACCTTC.